This T cell receptor (beta chain) was captured by sequencing in a study of blood T cells in healthy people across ages. There are many counts of this clonotype. Then a second PCR, running about 7 to 11 cycles, was carried out with a sample-barcoded 5' primer and a J-beta primer mix. Each cDNA was tagged by a template-switch adaptor containing 12 random nucleotides. TCRdb reanalysed the 5' RACE reads using MiXCR and keeps one entry per CDR3 protein. The sample yields some 1.7 million distinct CDR3 sequences, 28% seen once. Between the trimmed V and J ends, which lost 6 bases and 5 bases, there was a span of 11 bases. Germline lookup yields CDR1 DFQATT and CDR2 SNEGSKA (reference sequence). CDR3 length: 11 amino acids.

The chain has TRBV20-1 and TRBJ2-7; the D is unclear. The sample taken for sequencing was blood. The TCR was taken from a woman in her thirties in good health. Written as DNA, the CDR3 is TGCAGTGCGCGAAGGTTCCACGAGCAGTACTTC. Encoded protein: CSARRFHEQYF.